This paragraph covers one T cell receptor (beta chain) sequence. Separate from the 666-subject first cohort was the approximately 120-subject validation cohort, to which the donors belonged. Profiled with immunoSEQ multiplex PCR; TCRdb holds only in-frame clones, not every one. The sample carries over 110,000 clones, around 85% recorded once. This sample is drawn from a study of cytomegalovirus exposure and HLA in healthy donors. Looking at the study overall: The approximately 110 validation repertoires used a platform that matched the one used for the roughly 650 first-cohort repertoires, as a later analysis reported.

The CDR3 consists of 15 residues. Germline CDR1 reads MDHEN; CDR2 reads SYDVKM. The V gene end was trimmed by 7 bases and the J gene end by 2 bases; junction bases not matched to a gene: 6. The clonotype was recovered from a man between 18 and 35 years old in good health and CMV-seronegative. The V and J genes are TRBV28 and TRBJ2-1, with TRBD1 identical over 9 bases. Sequenced material: PBMCs. Here the CDR3 DNA reads TGTGCCAGCAAAGAACAGGGGGCGGCCTACAATGAGCAGTTCTTC. The encoded protein is CASKEQGAAYNEQFF. Together with reference TRBV28 and TRBJ2-1, the CDR3 gives the full variable domain: DVKVTQSSRYLVKRTGEKVFLECVQDMDHENMFWYRQDPGLGLRLIYFSYDVKMKEKGDIPEGYSVSREKKERFSLILESASTNQTSMYLCASKEQGAAYNEQFFGPGTRLTVL.